This TCR beta chain was observed in a study of cytomegalovirus exposure and HLA in healthy donors. Whole-study context: Of 300 to 500 genotyped donors, 81% grouped in the Caucasian-associated ancestry cluster.

Only a few counts were recorded for this clone. Its cognate antigen is unknown. Findings and caveats of the study: Analysis performed later found about 17,000 TCR beta sequences associated with HLA alleles at 0.05 false discovery rate. The majority of CMV-associated TCR beta chains were reported as apparently HLA-restricted in a later analysis.

V was pared by 7 bases and J by 3 bases, with 5 bases of the junction left unmatched. The germline V gene has CDR1 MNHEY and CDR2 SVGAGI. The CDR3 contains 14 residues. PCR amplification relied on 60 Vbeta primers (plus 13 Jbeta primers). Method: immunoSEQ multiplex PCR; TCRdb's copy keeps in-frame clones and lacks some. The data show about 140,000 clones, roughly 85% seen once. The chain recombines TRBV6-5 with TRBJ1-4, with 7 bases that match TRBD1. The sample comprised PBMCs. This receptor was taken from a man aged 40-49 years in good health and CMV-seropositive. This chain's CDR3 is CASKQGRANEKLFF. CDR3 in DNA: TGTGCCAGCAAACAGGGGCGGGCTAATGAAAAACTGTTTTTT.